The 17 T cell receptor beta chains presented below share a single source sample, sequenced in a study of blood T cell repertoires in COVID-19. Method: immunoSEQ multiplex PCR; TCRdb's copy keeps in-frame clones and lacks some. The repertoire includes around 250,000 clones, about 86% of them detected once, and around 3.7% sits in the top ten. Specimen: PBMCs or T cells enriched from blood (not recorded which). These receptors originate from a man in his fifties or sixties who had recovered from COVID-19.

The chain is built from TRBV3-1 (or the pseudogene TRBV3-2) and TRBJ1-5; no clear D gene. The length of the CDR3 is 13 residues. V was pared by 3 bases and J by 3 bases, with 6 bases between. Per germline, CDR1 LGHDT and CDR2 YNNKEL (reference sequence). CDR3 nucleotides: TGTGCCAGCAGCCATCGGGACAATCAGCCCCAGCATTTT. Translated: CASSHRDNQPQHF.

The chain's CDR3 is CASSGVGGKEKLFF. CDR3 in DNA: TGTGCCAGCAGTGGGGTAGGGGGAAAGGAAAAACTGTTTTTT. The V gene is TRBV9, the J gene TRBJ1-4; the D gene is possibly TRBD1 (6 bases). CDR1 and CDR2 (germline): SGDLS, YYNGEE. V was pared by 5 bases and J by 8 bases, with 16 bases between. The CDR3 runs 14 residues.

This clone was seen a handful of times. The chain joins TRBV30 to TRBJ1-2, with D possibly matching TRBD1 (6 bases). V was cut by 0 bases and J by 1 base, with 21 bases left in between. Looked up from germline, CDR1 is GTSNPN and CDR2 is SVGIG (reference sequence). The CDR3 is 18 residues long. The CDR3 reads CAWSVELAITGINYGYTF. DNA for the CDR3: TGTGCCTGGAGTGTAGAGTTGGCGATAACAGGGATTAACTATGGCTACACCTTC.

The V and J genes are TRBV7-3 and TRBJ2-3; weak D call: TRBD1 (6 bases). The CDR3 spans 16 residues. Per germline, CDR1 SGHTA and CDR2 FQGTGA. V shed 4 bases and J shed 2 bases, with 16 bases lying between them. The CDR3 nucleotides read TGTGCCAGCAGCTCCCGGGACACAGGATTCACAGATACGCAGTATTTT. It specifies CASSSRDTGFTDTQYF.

The CDR3 DNA reads as TGTGCCAGCAGCTTAATAGCGCTTGCCTACAATGAGCAGTTCTTC. It specifies CASSLIALAYNEQFF. The V and J genes are TRBV7-3 and TRBJ2-1, with D possibly matching TRBD2 (5 bases). The V end lost 1 base, the J end lost 2 bases, and 9 bases lay between the germline ends. Germline lookup yields CDR1 SGHTA and CDR2 FQGTGA. This CDR3 spans 15 amino acids.

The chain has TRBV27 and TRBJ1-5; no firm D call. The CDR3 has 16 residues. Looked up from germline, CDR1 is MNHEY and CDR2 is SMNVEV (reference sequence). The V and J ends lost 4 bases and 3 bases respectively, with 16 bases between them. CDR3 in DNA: TGTGCCAGCAGTTCCCGCCTGCGCGGCAACAATCAGCCCCAGCATTTT. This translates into CASSSRLRGNNQPQHF.

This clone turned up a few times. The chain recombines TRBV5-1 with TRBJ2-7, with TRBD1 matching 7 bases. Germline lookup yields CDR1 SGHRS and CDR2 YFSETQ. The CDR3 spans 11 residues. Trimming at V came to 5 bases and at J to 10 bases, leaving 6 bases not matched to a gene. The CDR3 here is CASRLDRVQYF. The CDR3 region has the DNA TGCGCCAGCAGGTTAGACAGGGTCCAGTACTTC.

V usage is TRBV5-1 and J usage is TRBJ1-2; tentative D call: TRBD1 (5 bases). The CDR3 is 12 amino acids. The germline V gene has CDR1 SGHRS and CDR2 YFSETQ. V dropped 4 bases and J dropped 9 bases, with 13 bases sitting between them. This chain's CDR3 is CASSPGGYSYTF. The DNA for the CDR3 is TGCGCCAGCAGCCCGGGGGGTTATAGCTACACCTTC. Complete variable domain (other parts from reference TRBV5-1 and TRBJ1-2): KAGVTQTPRYLIKTRGQQVTLSCSPISGHRSVSWYQQTPGQGLQFLFEYFSETQRNKGNFPGRFSGRQFSNSRSEMNVSTLELGDSALYLCASSPGGYSYTFGSGTRLTVV.

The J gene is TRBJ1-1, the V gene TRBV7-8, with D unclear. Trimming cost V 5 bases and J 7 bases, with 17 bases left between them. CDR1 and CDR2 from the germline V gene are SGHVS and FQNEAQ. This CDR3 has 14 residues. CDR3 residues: CASSAKSRYVEAFF. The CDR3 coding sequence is TGTGCCAGCAGCGCAAAGAGCCGATACGTTGAAGCTTTCTTT.

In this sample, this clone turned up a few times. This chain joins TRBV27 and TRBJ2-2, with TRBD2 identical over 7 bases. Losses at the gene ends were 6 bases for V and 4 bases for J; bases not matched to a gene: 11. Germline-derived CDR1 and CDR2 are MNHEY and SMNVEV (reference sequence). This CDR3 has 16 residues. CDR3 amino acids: CASRRGGSRRTGELFF. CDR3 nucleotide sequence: TGTGCCAGCAGGAGAGGCGGGAGTCGCCGCACCGGGGAGCTGTTTTTT.

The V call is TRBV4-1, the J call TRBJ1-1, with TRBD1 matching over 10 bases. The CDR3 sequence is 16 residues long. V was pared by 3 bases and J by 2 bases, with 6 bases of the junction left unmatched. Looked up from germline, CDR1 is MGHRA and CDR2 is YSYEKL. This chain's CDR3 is CASSQNDRGRNTEAFF. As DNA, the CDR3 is TGCGCCAGCAGCCAGAATGACAGGGGGCGAAACACTGAAGCTTTCTTT.

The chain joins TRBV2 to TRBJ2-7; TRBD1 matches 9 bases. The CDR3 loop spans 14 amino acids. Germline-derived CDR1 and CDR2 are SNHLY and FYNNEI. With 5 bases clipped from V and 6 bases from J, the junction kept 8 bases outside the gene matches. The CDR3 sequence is CASSSPGQGGEQYF. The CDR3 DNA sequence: TGTGCCAGCAGTTCACCGGGACAGGGAGGCGAGCAGTACTTC. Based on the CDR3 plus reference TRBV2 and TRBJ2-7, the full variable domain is EPEVTQTPSHQVTQMGQEVILRCVPISNHLYFYWYRQILGQKVEFLVSFYNNEISEKSEIFDDQFSVERPDGSNFTLKIRSTKLEDSAMYFCASSSPGQGGEQYFGPGTRLTVT.

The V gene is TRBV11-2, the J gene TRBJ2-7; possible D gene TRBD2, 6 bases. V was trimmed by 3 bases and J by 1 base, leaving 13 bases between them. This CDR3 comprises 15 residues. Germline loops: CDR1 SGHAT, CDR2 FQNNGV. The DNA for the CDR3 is TGTGCCAGCAGCTTGTCTCGGGCGGGATCCTACGAGCAGTACTTC. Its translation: CASSLSRAGSYEQYF.

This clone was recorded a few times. CDR3 in amino acids: CASSARDRTNYGYTF. For the CDR3, the DNA is TGTGCCAGCAGCGCCCGGGACAGAACTAACTATGGCTACACCTTC. The chain combines TRBV9 with TRBJ1-2; 7 bases match TRBD1. The V gene end was trimmed by 3 bases and the J gene end by 0 bases; junction bases not matched to a gene: 5. The CDR3 has 15 amino acids. CDR1 is SGDLS and CDR2 is YYNGEE in the germline V gene.

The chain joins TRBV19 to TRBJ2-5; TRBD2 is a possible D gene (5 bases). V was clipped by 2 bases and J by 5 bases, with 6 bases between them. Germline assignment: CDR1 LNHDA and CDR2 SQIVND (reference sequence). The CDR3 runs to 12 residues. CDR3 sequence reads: CASSIRGETQYF. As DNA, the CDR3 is TGTGCCAGTAGTATACGCGGGGAGACCCAGTACTTC. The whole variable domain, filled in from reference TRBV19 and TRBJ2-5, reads DGGITQSPKYLFRKEGQNVTLSCEQNLNHDAMYWYRQDPGQGLRLIYYSQIVNDFQKGDIAEGYSVSREKKESFPLTVTSAQKNPTAFYLCASSIRGETQYFGPGTRLLVL.

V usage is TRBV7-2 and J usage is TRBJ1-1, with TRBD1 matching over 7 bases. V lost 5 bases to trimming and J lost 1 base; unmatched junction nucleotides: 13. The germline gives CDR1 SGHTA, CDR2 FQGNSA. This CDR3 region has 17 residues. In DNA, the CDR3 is TGTGCCAGCAGCCTCCAGCCCCTCGGGACAGCGAACACTGAAGCTTTCTTT. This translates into CASSLQPLGTANTEAFF.

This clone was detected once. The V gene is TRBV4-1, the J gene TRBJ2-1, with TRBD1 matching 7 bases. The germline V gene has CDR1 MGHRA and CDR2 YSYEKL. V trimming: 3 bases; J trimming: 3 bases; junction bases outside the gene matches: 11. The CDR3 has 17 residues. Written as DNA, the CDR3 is TGCGCCAGCAGCCAGGGCCAAGGGGGCGCAAGCTACAATGAGCAGTTCTTC. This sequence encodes CASSQGQGGASYNEQFF.